Presented here are 7 T cell receptor beta chains from one specimen sequenced in a study of OX40 agonist ivuxolimab in advanced cancers. The protocol was immunoSEQ multiplex PCR, while the TCRdb copy is restricted to in-frame clones and leaves out a portion. The data contain about 80,000 clones, 80% to 95% of them seen just once; the ten biggest clones take up about 1.7%. The sequencing used CD4+ or CD8+ T cells sorted from blood, collected in a trial of the OX40 agonist ivuxolimab. The origin of the receptors is an adult with an advanced solid tumor such as melanoma, head and neck, liver or kidney cancer.

The J gene is TRBJ2-1, the V gene TRBV5-8, with 12 positions matching TRBD1. Germline V gene sequence: CDR1 SGHTS, CDR2 YDEGEE. The length of the CDR3 is 14 residues. V shed 9 bases and J 7 bases; nucleotides not matched to a gene: 8. CDR3 residues: CATRGTGGKNEQFF. The CDR3 DNA reads as TGTGCCACCAGGGGGACAGGGGGCAAGAATGAGCAGTTCTTC.

The chain links TRBV6-5 to TRBJ2-2, with 8 bases fitting TRBD1. CDR3 size: 16 residues. Germline CDR1 is MNHEY and CDR2 is SVGAGI. Losses at the gene ends were 2 bases for V and 1 base for J; bases not matched to a gene: 3. In DNA form, the CDR3 reads TGTGCCAGCAGTTACCTGGGACAGGAGAACACCGGGGAGCTGTTTTTT. It translates to CASSYLGQENTGELFF.

The count of this clone is one. J is TRBJ1-2 and V is TRBV7-9, with no clear D. Germline V gene sequence: CDR1 SEHNR, CDR2 FQNEAQ (reference sequence). CDR3 length: 14 residues. Trimming took off 1 base at V and 4 bases at J, with 10 bases between the two ends. CDR3 sequence: CASSLGDSSYGYTF. The DNA of the CDR3 is TGTGCCAGCAGCTTAGGTGATAGTAGCTATGGCTACACCTTC.

The chain carries TRBV19 and TRBJ1-2; 12 bases match TRBD1. The CDR3 totals 14 residues. With 7 bases clipped from V and 9 bases from J, the junction kept 9 bases outside the gene matches. CDR1 LNHDA and CDR2 SQIVND come from the germline V gene (reference sequence). CDR3 protein: CASKEGGQGASYTF. The CDR3 bases are TGTGCCAGTAAGGAAGGGGGACAGGGGGCAAGCTACACCTTC.

The CDR3 DNA sequence: TGTGCCAGCAGCTTATGGGGCGGTTCTGGAAACACCATATATTTT. It yields the protein CASSLWGGSGNTIYF. This chain links TRBV11-3 with TRBJ1-3; the D gene is possibly TRBD1 (5 bases). The V gene's germline CDR1 is SGHNT and CDR2 YENEEA. The V end lost 2 bases, the J end lost 1 base, and 9 bases lay between the germline ends. CDR3 length: 15 residues.

The chain uses TRBV7-2 and TRBJ1-2; D unclear. CDR3 length: 15 amino acids. Germline V gene data show CDR1 as SGHTA and CDR2 as FQGNSA. Between the trimmed V and J ends, which lost 5 bases and 0 bases, there was a span of 13 bases. CDR3 nucleotide sequence: TGTGCCAGCAGCCTCCGGACGGTATCTAACTATGGCTACACCTTC. Translation: CASSLRTVSNYGYTF.

The V and J genes are TRBV5-8 and TRBJ2-7, with D tentatively TRBD1 (6 bases). From germline, CDR1 is SGHTS and CDR2 YDEGEE. CDR3 size: 14 residues. V was cut by 4 bases and J by 0 bases, with 11 bases left in between. Here the CDR3 DNA reads TGTGCCAGCAGCCGTGGACAGTCCTCCTACGAGCAGTACTTC. It encodes CASSRGQSSYEQYF. The full variable domain, rest sourced from reference TRBV5-8 and TRBJ2-7, is EAGVTQSPTHLIKTRGQQATLRCSPISGHTSVYWYQQALGLGLQFLLWYDEGEERNRGNFPPRFSGRQFPNYSSELNVNALELEDSALYLCASSRGQSSYEQYFGPGTRLTVT.